This passage covers 24 T cell receptor beta chains from one sample sequenced in a study of shared clonotypes between healthy human individuals. The protocol was immunoSEQ multiplex PCR, while the TCRdb copy is restricted to in-frame clones and leaves out a portion. This sample has 1 million to 1.2 million clones; approximately 77% occur once, and the top ten carry roughly 0.83%. Sequences were obtained from memory CD4+ T cells from PBMCs. Subset of the sample: CD45RA-negative fraction. The receptors come from a man aged 18 to 29 in good health. Some clones in this sample may be carry-over from other donors' samples.

The CDR3 DNA sequence: TGTGCCAGCAGCCAATGGTCGGGAGGGCCCGCAGATACGCAGTATTTT. This gives the protein CASSQWSGGPADTQYF. The genes are TRBV14 and TRBJ2-3; 8 bases are shared with TRBD2. The CDR3 totals 16 residues. V gave up 2 bases and J gave up 4 bases; unmatched junction bases: 8. Germline V gives CDR1 SGHDN, CDR2 FVKESK. The full variable domain, in which reference TRBV14 and TRBJ2-3 provide the parts outside the CDR3, is EAGVTQFPSHSVIEKGQTVTLRCDPISGHDNLYWYRRVMGKEIKFLLHFVKESKQDESGMPNNRFLAERTGGTYSTLKVQPAELEDSGVYFCASSQWSGGPADTQYFGPGTRLTVL.

The rearrangement links TRBV6-1 to TRBJ2-3; D gene uncertain. Trimming left V 2 bases short and J 1 base short, with 13 bases between. The CDR3 contains 16 residues. The V gene's germline CDR1 is MNHNS and CDR2 SASEGT. The CDR3 here is CASSELYGSGTDTQYF. The CDR3, as DNA: TGTGCCAGCAGTGAATTGTACGGGTCCGGCACAGATACGCAGTATTTT.

This rearrangement joins TRBV7-9 to TRBJ2-2, with 8 bases that match TRBD1. This CDR3 has 17 amino acids. Germline V gives CDR1 SEHNR, CDR2 FQNEAQ (reference sequence). The junction had 10 bases not matched to a gene; V was cut back by 5 bases and J by 2 bases. This CDR3 reads CASSRLRDRGNTGELFF. DNA of the CDR3: TGTGCCAGCAGCCGCCTTCGAGACAGGGGTAACACCGGGGAGCTGTTTTTT.

The chain links TRBV25-1 to TRBJ1-1; no reliable D call. This CDR3 has 13 amino acids. V lost 0 bases, J lost 5 bases, and 7 bases lay in between. In germline, CDR1 is MGHDK, CDR2 SYGVNS. CDR3 DNA sequence: TGTGCCAGCAGTGAATACGAGTGGACTGAAGCTTTCTTT. This sequence encodes CASSEYEWTEAFF. The full variable domain, completed using reference TRBV25-1 and TRBJ1-1, is EADIYQTPRYLVIGTGKKITLECSQTMGHDKMYWYQQDPGMELHLIHYSYGVNSTEKGDLSSESTVSRIRTEHFPLTLESARPSHTSQYLCASSEYEWTEAFFGQGTRLTVV.

The DNA for the CDR3 is TGTGCCAGTAGCCCCGGCTACACCGGGGAGCTGTTTTTT. Translated: CASSPGYTGELFF. The chain carries TRBV19 and TRBJ2-2; no clear D gene. The CDR3 extends over 13 amino acids. Germline V lookup: CDR1 LNHDA, CDR2 SQIVND (reference sequence). Trimming left V 6 bases short and J 3 bases short, with 8 bases between.

This clone showed up just once. V is TRBV11-3 and J is TRBJ2-2, with no clear D. There are 12 residues in the CDR3. Germline CDR1 and CDR2: SGHNT and YENEEA. Between the trimmed V and J ends, which lost 1 base and 8 bases, there was a span of 5 bases. CDR3: CASSLGKGELFF. In nucleotides, the CDR3 is TGTGCCAGCAGCTTAGGGAAGGGGGAGCTGTTTTTT.

The V and J genes are TRBV28 and TRBJ1-2; TRBD1 might be the D (6 bases). V was clipped by 3 bases and J by 3 bases, with 11 bases between them. Germline lookup yields CDR1 MDHEN and CDR2 SYDVKM. This CDR3 is built from 14 residues. The CDR3, as DNA: TGTGCCAGCAGTTTGTTCTCAGGGGACTATGGCTACACCTTC. As protein: CASSLFSGDYGYTF.

The chain's CDR3 is CASGDSRTDTQYF. CDR3 nucleotide sequence: TGTGCCAGCGGGGACTCCCGCACAGATACGCAGTATTTT. The chain links TRBV5-4 to TRBJ2-3; D possibly corresponds to TRBD2 (6 bases). The CDR3 has 13 residues. Germline loops: CDR1 SGHNT, CDR2 YYREEE (reference sequence). V was clipped by 7 bases and J by 1 base, with 10 bases between them.

V gene TRBV18 combines with J gene TRBJ1-3, with a weak D call TRBD1 (6 bases). Germline V gene sequence: CDR1 KGHSH, CDR2 LQKENI. V was pared by 0 bases and J by 0 bases, with 12 bases between. This CDR3 is built from 17 residues. CDR3 coding DNA: TGTGCCAGCTCACCACCTAACAGGGCCATCTCTGGAAACACCATATATTTT. Protein: CASSPPNRAISGNTIYF.

CDR3: CASSLFGGLGAAFF. The CDR3, as DNA: TGCGCCAGCAGCTTGTTCGGGGGACTGGGGGCGGCTTTCTTT. The rearrangement joins TRBV5-1 to TRBJ1-1, with D possibly being TRBD1 (6 bases). CDR3 length: 14 amino acids. The V end lost 1 base, the J end lost 11 bases, and 18 bases lay between the germline ends. The germline gives CDR1 SGHRS, CDR2 YFSETQ. The complete variable domain, with remaining parts taken from reference TRBV5-1 and TRBJ1-1, reads KAGVTQTPRYLIKTRGQQVTLSCSPISGHRSVSWYQQTPGQGLQFLFEYFSETQRNKGNFPGRFSGRQFSNSRSEMNVSTLELGDSALYLCASSLFGGLGAAFFGQGTRLTVV.

This clone turned up a few times. V gene TRBV11-2 combines with J gene TRBJ2-2; D may be TRBD1 (6 bases). Germline CDR1 and CDR2: SGHAT and FQNNGV. The CDR3 totals 14 residues. Trimming stripped 6 bases from V and 7 bases from J, with 15 bases between. The CDR3 DNA reads TGTGCCAGCAGGCTGGTCAGGGGTAGCGGGGAGCTGTTTTTT. This codes for CASRLVRGSGELFF. Together with reference TRBV11-2 and TRBJ2-2, the CDR3 gives the full variable domain: EAGVAQSPRYKIIEKRQSVAFWCNPISGHATLYWYQQILGQGPKLLIQFQNNGVVDDSQLPKDRFSAERLKGVDSTLKIQPAKLEDSAVYLCASRLVRGSGELFFGEGSRLTVL.

This clone occurred a few times. This chain connects TRBV28 to TRBJ2-3; D possibly corresponds to TRBD2 (5 bases). V lost 6 bases to trimming and J lost 2 bases, with 21 bases between them. The CDR3 sequence is 17 residues long. The germline gives CDR1 MDHEN, CDR2 SYDVKM. CDR3 protein: CASSPFHLRGNTDTQYF. Here the CDR3 DNA reads TGTGCCAGCAGCCCGTTCCACTTGAGAGGGAACACAGATACGCAGTATTTT.

The V gene is TRBV28, the J gene TRBJ2-7; 11 bases are a match to TRBD2. After removal of 2 bases from V and 6 bases from J, the junction contained 12 bases not matched to a gene. This CDR3 comprises 17 residues. Germline CDR1 MDHEN, CDR2 SYDVKM. CDR3 region: CASSLDPGLAVKGEQYF. DNA of the CDR3: TGTGCCAGCAGTTTAGACCCGGGACTAGCGGTTAAGGGCGAGCAGTACTTC.

The V gene is TRBV7-2, the J gene TRBJ2-3, with 9 nucleotides matching TRBD2. This CDR3 has 16 amino acids. V lost 5 bases and J lost 4; bases outside the gene matches: 10. The germline gives CDR1 SGHTA, CDR2 FQGNSA. Written as DNA, the CDR3 is TGTGCCAGCAGCGTACACTTAGCGGGAGTGGCAGATACGCAGTATTTT. Translating gives CASSVHLAGVADTQYF.

This chain links TRBV5-1 with TRBJ2-7; the match to TRBD2 covers 8 bases. The CDR3 has 16 amino acids. Trimming cost V 4 bases and J 7 bases; bases outside gene matches: 16. Per germline, CDR1 SGHRS and CDR2 YFSETQ. CDR3 nucleotide sequence: TGCGCCAGCAGCAACCGGGACCGGGGGGGCTCGGGAGAGCAGTACTTC. It yields the protein CASSNRDRGGSGEQYF.

Comments on this clone: Compared with germline, one end of the junction differs, possibly owing to a read error. The chain uses TRBV5-1 and TRBJ2-3, with D perhaps given as TRBD1 or TRBD2 (5 bases each). The germline V gene has CDR1 SGHRS and CDR2 YFSETQ. There are 14 residues in the CDR3. The CDR3 nucleotides read TGCGCCAGTAGCTTGGGGGATAGCACAGATACGCAGTATTTT. Amino acid sequence: CASSLGDSTDTQYF.

J is TRBJ2-2 and V is TRBV28; 11 positions match TRBD2. CDR1 is MDHEN and CDR2 is SYDVKM in the germline V gene. The CDR3 consists of 16 residues. Trimming at V came to 5 bases and at J to 5 bases, leaving 7 bases not matched to a gene. The CDR3 nucleotides read TGTGCCAGCAGTAAATTAACTAGCGGGAGAACCGGGGAGCTGTTTTTT. Translation gives CASSKLTSGRTGELFF.

The genes are TRBV6-5 and TRBJ2-1; maybe TRBD2 (6 bases). CDR1 MNHEY and CDR2 SVGAGI come from the germline V gene. The CDR3 loop spans 15 amino acids. V was pared by 6 bases and J by 9 bases, with 21 bases between. CDR3 amino acids: CASREGPDLLGEQFF. CDR3 DNA: TGTGCCAGCAGGGAGGGTCCCGACCTCCTGGGTGAGCAGTTCTTC.

Many counts were recorded for this clone. The same CDR3 arises from other DNA sequences in this sample as well. The V call is TRBV28, the J call TRBJ1-5, with 9 bases that match TRBD1. This CDR3 is 15 amino acids long. The germline CDR1 and CDR2 sequences are MDHEN and SYDVKM. The V and J ends lost 6 bases and 7 bases, in that order; junction bases with no gene match: 10. CDR3 amino acids: CASRLQGQGGQPQHF. Written as DNA, the CDR3 is TGTGCCAGCAGGTTACAGGGACAGGGTGGGCAGCCCCAGCATTTT.

This clone came up once. The rearrangement uses TRBV27 and TRBJ2-1; 10 bases are a match to TRBD2. The CDR3 sequence is 15 residues long. The V gene end was trimmed by 5 bases and the J gene end by 5 bases; junction bases not matched to a gene: 6. Germline assignment: CDR1 MNHEY and CDR2 SMNVEV (reference sequence). CDR3 sequence reads: CASSMGLAGDNEQFF. The CDR3 region has the DNA TGTGCCAGCAGTATGGGGCTAGCGGGAGACAATGAGCAGTTCTTC.

The gene calls are TRBV4-3 and TRBJ2-5; possible D gene TRBD2, 6 bases. The CDR3 has 13 amino acids. Germline V gene sequence: CDR1 LGHNA, CDR2 YSLEER. Trimming left V 3 bases short and J 5 bases short, with 10 bases between. CDR3 DNA: TGCGCCAGCAGCCACGGGAGACGGGAGACCCAGTACTTC. It yields the protein CASSHGRRETQYF.

The genes are TRBV11-2 and TRBJ1-1, with D possibly being TRBD1 (5 bases). This CDR3 is 13 amino acids long. The germline V gene encodes CDR1 SGHAT and CDR2 FQNNGV. V was clipped by 6 bases and J by 5 bases, with 13 bases between them. This CDR3 reads CASRLTEGTEAFF. The CDR3 nucleotides are TGTGCCAGCAGGCTGACAGAGGGGACTGAAGCTTTCTTT.

CDR3 loop: CASRSGQGTAFF. The CDR3 coding sequence is TGTGCCAGCAGGTCCGGACAGGGCACAGCTTTCTTT. V and J are TRBV7-9 and TRBJ1-1, with TRBD1 matching over 8 bases. Germline loops: CDR1 SEHNR, CDR2 FQNEAQ (reference sequence). V dropped 6 bases and J dropped 10; count of bases not matched to a gene: 7. This CDR3 comprises 12 residues.

V is TRBV18 and J is TRBJ2-1; TRBD1 aligns across 7 bases. V lost 5 bases and J lost 2; bases outside the gene matches: 9. CDR1 and CDR2 from the germline V gene are KGHSH and LQKENI. The CDR3 is made up of 16 amino acids. This CDR3 is CASSTRTGTAYNEQFF. The CDR3 DNA reads TGTGCCAGCTCAACACGGACCGGGACAGCCTACAATGAGCAGTTCTTC.